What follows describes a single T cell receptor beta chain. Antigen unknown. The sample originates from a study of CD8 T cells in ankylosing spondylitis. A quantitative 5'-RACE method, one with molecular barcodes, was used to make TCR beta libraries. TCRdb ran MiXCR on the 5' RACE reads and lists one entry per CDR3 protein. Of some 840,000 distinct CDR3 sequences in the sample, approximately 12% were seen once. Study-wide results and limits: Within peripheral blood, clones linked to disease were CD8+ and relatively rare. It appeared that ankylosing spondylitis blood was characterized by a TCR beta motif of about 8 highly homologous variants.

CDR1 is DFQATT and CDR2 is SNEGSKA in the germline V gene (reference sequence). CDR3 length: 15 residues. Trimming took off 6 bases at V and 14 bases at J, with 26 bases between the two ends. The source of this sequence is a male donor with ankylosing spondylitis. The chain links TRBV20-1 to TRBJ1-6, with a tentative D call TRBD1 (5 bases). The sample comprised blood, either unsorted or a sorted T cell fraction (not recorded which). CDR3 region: CSAPFWGKGKESLHF. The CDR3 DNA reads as TGCAGTGCCCCATTTTGGGGCAAGGGTAAAGAATCCCTCCACTTT.